A single sample gave rise to the 2 T cell receptor beta chains below, sequenced in a study of blood T cell repertoires in COVID-19. Sequencing was performed with immunoSEQ multiplex PCR; in TCRdb, only in-frame clones are kept and a portion is missing. This table has approximately 63,000 clones, 75% to 90% appearing once. What was sequenced was peripheral blood. The receptors originated from a woman older than 75 with acute or convalescent COVID-19.

The rearrangement joins TRBV28 to TRBJ2-7; 7 nucleotides agree with TRBD2. Trimming took 5 bases from V and 2 from J; bases not matched to a gene: 6. The germline V gene has CDR1 MDHEN and CDR2 SYDVKM. This CDR3 is built from 14 residues. CDR3 in amino acids: CASSIAGRPYEQYF. The CDR3, as DNA: TGTGCCAGCAGTATAGCGGGCCGACCCTACGAGCAGTACTTC.

This clone is a singleton in its sample. The chain recombines TRBV13 with TRBJ2-2, with 10 bases identical to TRBD2. After removal of 4 bases from V and 7 bases from J, the junction contained 9 bases not matched to a gene. The CDR3 runs to 16 residues. Germline CDR1 and CDR2: PRHDT and FYEKMQ (reference sequence). In DNA, the CDR3 is TGTGCCAGCAGCTCCCCGGCTAGCGGGGGTGGCGGGGAGCTGTTTTTT. Its protein product is CASSSPASGGGGELFF.